The subject of this entry is one TCR beta chain. These data originate in a study of blood T cell repertoires in COVID-19. About the study: Acute and convalescent COVID-19 specimens originated in the United States, Italy and Spain.

Using immunoSEQ multiplex PCR, the repertoire was profiled, and TCRdb retains in-frame clones only, with some absent. The sample contains almost 350,000 clones, about 90% of which appear only once. The specimen sequenced was PBMCs or T cells enriched from blood (not recorded which). The TCR was taken from a woman in her 30s who had been exposed to COVID-19.

This CDR3 reads CAWSATVLGGELFF. The CDR3 region has the DNA TGTGCCTGGAGTGCCACAGTCTTGGGCGGGGAGCTGTTTTTT. This chain links TRBV30 with TRBJ2-2, with D unclear. This CDR3 has 14 amino acids. Germline-derived CDR1 and CDR2 are GTSNPN and SVGIG (reference sequence). The germline V and J ends were trimmed by 1 base and 7 bases, with 13 bases remaining between them. The whole variable domain, remainder taken from reference TRBV30 and TRBJ2-2, is SQTIHQWPATLVQPVGSPLSLECTVEGTSNPNLYWYRQAAGRGLQLLFYSVGIGQISSEVPQNLSASRPQDRQFILSSKKLLLSDSGFYLCAWSATVLGGELFFGEGSRLTVL.